A single sample is the source of the 28 T cell receptor beta chains below, sequenced in a study of T cell responses to AZD1222 COVID-19 vaccine. Clones were read by immunoSEQ multiplex PCR, and TCRdb kept only the in-frame ones, dropping some. Among more than 150,000 clones listed, roughly 88% were seen once. Source: peripheral blood, taken on day 0 of AZD1222 vaccination. All receptors come from an adult in good health.

This chain connects TRBV5-6 to TRBJ2-3, with D tentatively TRBD2 (6 bases). Trimming removed 4 bases from V and 3 bases from J, with 15 bases in between. CDR1 and CDR2 (germline): SGHDT, YYEEEE. This CDR3 comprises 15 residues. The CDR3 bases are TGTGCCAGCAGCCTCGGCGGGATAAATACAGATACGCAGTATTTT. Translation: CASSLGGINTDTQYF.

This rearrangement joins TRBV19 to TRBJ2-4; the D gene is possibly TRBD2 (5 bases). The length of the CDR3 is 15 residues. Trimming left V 6 bases short and J 7 bases short, with 19 bases between. CDR1 LNHDA and CDR2 SQIVND come from the germline V gene (reference sequence). The CDR3 sequence: CASRLPGNLGNIQYF. The CDR3 DNA reads as TGTGCCAGTAGGCTACCCGGGAACCTCGGTAACATTCAGTACTTC.

The chain carries TRBV5-4 and TRBJ1-2; D gene uncertain. With 0 bases removed from V and 2 bases from J, the gap between germline ends came to 8 bases. The V gene's germline CDR1 is SGHNT and CDR2 YYREEE (reference sequence). The CDR3 consists of 14 residues. CDR3 coding DNA: TGTGCCAGCAGCTTGGGGACGGAAAACTATGGCTACACCTTC. Its translation: CASSLGTENYGYTF.

The rearrangement uses TRBV5-1 and TRBJ1-1; D perhaps matches TRBD1 (5 bases). The CDR3 is 13 residues long. The germline V gene has CDR1 SGHRS and CDR2 YFSETQ. V lost 7 bases and J lost 4, with 14 bases in between. The DNA for the CDR3 is TGCGCCAGCGGCAGGGAAAGGGGCACTGAAGCTTTCTTT. It yields the protein CASGRERGTEAFF.

The CDR3 DNA follows: TGTGCCAGCAGCTTGGCTGGGACGTCTAACTATGGCTACACCTTC. This gives the protein CASSLAGTSNYGYTF. The chain recombines TRBV5-5 with TRBJ1-2, with D tentatively TRBD1 (5 bases). This CDR3 region has 15 residues. Trimming cost V 0 bases and J 0 bases, with 9 bases left between them. Per the germline V gene, CDR1 is SGHKS and CDR2 is YYEKEE (reference sequence).

This chain joins TRBV4-1 and TRBJ2-1; 7 bases map to TRBD2. The CDR3 length is 19 residues. CDR1 is MGHRA, CDR2 YSYEKL, per germline. The trim removed 6 bases at V and 6 bases at J, leaving 23 bases unmatched. CDR3 sequence reads: CASSRSQGFLIGEGNEQFF. CDR3 in DNA: TGCGCCAGCAGTAGAAGCCAGGGTTTTTTGATAGGGGAGGGCAATGAGCAGTTCTTC.

The genes are TRBV9 and TRBJ2-1; D is unclear. CDR1 and CDR2 from the germline V gene are SGDLS and YYNGEE. CDR3 length: 15 amino acids. The V end was cut by 0 bases, the J end by 3 bases, with 10 bases between. CDR3 DNA: TGTGCCAGCAGCGTAGATTCACCTGGCTACAATGAGCAGTTCTTC. Its translation is CASSVDSPGYNEQFF.

The chain recombines TRBV10-3 with TRBJ1-3; D unclear. The V end was cut by 0 bases, the J end by 3 bases, with 6 bases between. Per the germline V gene, CDR1 is ENHRY and CDR2 is SYGVKD. The CDR3 covers 14 residues. CDR3 loop: CAISESRDGNTIYF. DNA of the CDR3: TGTGCCATCAGTGAGTCGAGGGATGGAAACACCATATATTTT.

Of note for this clone: This specimen includes other DNA sequences encoding the same CDR3. The rearrangement uses TRBV18 and TRBJ1-3, with D uncertain. Trimming removed 0 bases at V and 6 bases at J, with 3 bases between. The V gene's germline CDR1 is KGHSH and CDR2 LQKENI. The CDR3 has 12 amino acids. The CDR3 DNA is TGTGCCAGCTCACCACCAGCAAACACCATATATTTT. As protein: CASSPPANTIYF.

This clone was counted between two and nine times. The chain joins TRBV12-3 or TRBV12-4 to TRBJ2-7; D remains unclear. The CDR3 loop spans 13 amino acids. V was trimmed by 3 bases and J by 4 bases, leaving 10 bases between them. CDR3 in amino acids: CASSFPGFYEQYF. DNA of the CDR3: TGTGCCAGCAGTTTCCCAGGATTTTACGAGCAGTACTTC.

Only a few counts were recorded for this clone. This sequence joins TRBV5-1 and TRBJ2-5, with 9 positions matching TRBD1. CDR1 and CDR2 (germline): SGHRS, YFSETQ. Trimming cost V 7 bases and J 4 bases; bases outside gene matches: 5. The CDR3 totals 13 residues. The CDR3 DNA sequence: TGCGCCAGCGGAGGACAGGGGTCAGAGACCCAGTACTTC. It specifies CASGGQGSETQYF.

The chain links TRBV18 to TRBJ1-5, with TRBD1 matching 8 bases. The CDR3 totals 15 residues. The germline gives CDR1 KGHSH, CDR2 LQKENI. The V gene end was trimmed by 3 bases and the J gene end by 5 bases; junction bases not matched to a gene: 6. Written as DNA, the CDR3 is TGTGCCAGCTCACCTGACAGGGGAGGCGATCAGCCCCAGCATTTT. It translates to CASSPDRGGDQPQHF. Full variable domain (rest looked up from reference TRBV18 and TRBJ1-5): NAGVMQNPRHLVRRRGQEARLRCSPMKGHSHVYWYRQLPEEGLKFMVYLQKENIIDESGMPKERFSAEFPKEGPSILRIQQVVRGDSAAYFCASSPDRGGDQPQHFGDGTRLSIL.

The rearrangement uses TRBV11-1 and TRBJ1-6, with 9 bases fitting TRBD1. The V and J ends lost 5 bases and 6 bases, in that order; junction bases with no gene match: 2. CDR3 length: 14 amino acids. Germline V gene sequence: CDR1 SGHAT, CDR2 FQDESV (reference sequence). CDR3 nucleotides: TGTGCCAGCAGCCTGGACAGGGGTAATTCACCCCTCCACTTT. It is translated as CASSLDRGNSPLHF.

J is TRBJ2-5 and V is TRBV6-1; 12 nucleotides match TRBD1. Germline CDR1 reads MNHNS; CDR2 reads SASEGT. The CDR3 runs 16 residues. V shed 3 bases and J 5 bases; nucleotides not matched to a gene: 7. The CDR3 region has the DNA TGTGCCAGCAGTGATGGGGGGACAGGGGGCGCGGAGACCCAGTACTTC. Protein: CASSDGGTGGAETQYF.

This chain joins TRBV10-1 and TRBJ1-1; D is undetermined. The CDR3 loop spans 13 amino acids. The germline gives CDR1 WNHNN, CDR2 SYGVQD (reference sequence). Trimming shortened V by 2 bases and J by 5 bases, and 9 bases separated the two germline ends. The CDR3 reads CASSETVGTEAFF. For the CDR3, the DNA is TGCGCCAGCAGTGAGACAGTCGGAACTGAAGCTTTCTTT.

This chain connects TRBV9 to TRBJ2-1; a weak D match, TRBD1 (6 bases). The CDR3 is 14 residues long. Germline-derived CDR1 and CDR2 are SGDLS and YYNGEE. V gave up 4 bases and J gave up 4 bases, with 12 bases separating them. The CDR3 loop reads CASSPTGIYNEQFF. The CDR3 DNA reads as TGTGCCAGCAGCCCCACAGGGATATACAATGAGCAGTTCTTC.

The chain couples TRBV5-6 to TRBJ1-2, with D unresolved. CDR1 and CDR2 from the germline V gene are SGHDT and YYEEEE. V lost 4 bases and J lost 0, with 13 bases in between. The CDR3 is 15 residues long. CDR3 protein: CASSPDIRANYGYTF. As DNA, the CDR3 is TGTGCCAGCAGCCCCGACATACGGGCTAACTATGGCTACACCTTC.

This clone came up once. V is TRBV19 and J is TRBJ1-2; maybe TRBD1 (5 bases). V was trimmed by 4 bases and J by 7 bases, leaving 16 bases between them. The germline gives CDR1 LNHDA, CDR2 SQIVND (reference sequence). This CDR3 has 14 residues. In DNA form, the CDR3 reads TGTGCCAGTAGTAGCCAGTTGGAGGGGATTGGCTACACCTTC. The encoded protein is CASSSQLEGIGYTF.

The rearrangement joins TRBV5-8 to TRBJ1-1, with D possibly matching TRBD1 (5 bases). Trimming removed 4 bases at V and 3 bases at J, with 13 bases between. The CDR3 is 14 amino acids. CDR1 and CDR2 (germline): SGHTS, YDEGEE. The chain's CDR3 is CASSQHLGDTEAFF. The CDR3 DNA follows: TGTGCCAGCAGCCAACACCTGGGGGACACTGAAGCTTTCTTT. The full variable domain, rest sourced from reference TRBV5-8 and TRBJ1-1, is EAGVTQSPTHLIKTRGQQATLRCSPISGHTSVYWYQQALGLGLQFLLWYDEGEERNRGNFPPRFSGRQFPNYSSELNVNALELEDSALYLCASSQHLGDTEAFFGQGTRLTVV.

The rearrangement links TRBV10-3 to TRBJ1-6; tentatively, D is TRBD1 (6 bases). Per the germline V gene, CDR1 is ENHRY and CDR2 is SYGVKD. The CDR3 consists of 14 residues. V was clipped by 5 bases and J by 4 bases, with 9 bases between them. Written as DNA, the CDR3 is TGTGCCATCAGTAGCGGACAGTATAATTCACCCCTCCACTTT. Residues: CAISSGQYNSPLHF.

The chain has TRBV19 and TRBJ1-1; D not resolved. The germline V and J ends were trimmed by 0 bases and 1 base, with 18 bases remaining between them. There are 18 residues in the CDR3. Germline CDR1 and CDR2: LNHDA and SQIVND (reference sequence). In DNA, the CDR3 is TGTGCCAGTAGTATAGATCCCCTAAGACTCCGGACGAACACTGAAGCTTTCTTT. This gives the protein CASSIDPLRLRTNTEAFF.

The V gene is TRBV5-4, the J gene TRBJ2-7, with 10 bases lining up with TRBD2. V lost 7 bases and J lost 2; bases outside the gene matches: 6. Germline CDR1 reads SGHNT; CDR2 reads YYREEE (reference sequence). This CDR3 has 14 amino acids. The CDR3 DNA follows: TGTGCCAGCGGGACCAGCGGGGGGGCCTACGAGCAGTACTTC. As protein: CASGTSGGAYEQYF.

The chain carries TRBV6-5 and TRBJ1-2; D remains unclear. This CDR3 has 15 amino acids. Germline CDR1 is MNHEY and CDR2 is SVGAGI. The V and J ends lost 2 bases and 4 bases respectively, with 14 bases between them. CDR3 nucleotides: TGTGCCAGCAGTTACCGCGGCGACTTCCGCTATGGCTACACCTTC. Residues: CASSYRGDFRYGYTF.

The chain is built from TRBV7-2 and TRBJ2-7; D call uncertain. Trimming took off 4 bases at V and 1 base at J, with 14 bases between the two ends. The CDR3 runs to 15 residues. Germline V lookup: CDR1 SGHTA, CDR2 FQGNSA. Here the CDR3 reads CASSSRPQTSYEQYF. The CDR3 DNA is TGTGCCAGCAGCTCCCGACCACAAACTTCCTACGAGCAGTACTTC. The complete variable domain, with remaining parts taken from reference TRBV7-2 and TRBJ2-7, reads GAGVSQSPSNKVTEKGKDVELRCDPISGHTALYWYRQSLGQGLEFLIYFQGNSAPDKSGLPSDRFSAERTGGSVSTLTIQRTQQEDSAVYLCASSSRPQTSYEQYFGPGTRLTVT.

This clone has only one observation. The chain recombines TRBV3-1 (or the pseudogene TRBV3-2) with TRBJ1-1; no firm D call. Germline CDR1 and CDR2: LGHDT and YNNKEL (reference sequence). The V end was cut by 2 bases, the J end by 0 bases, with 10 bases between. The CDR3 is 15 amino acids. The CDR3 nucleotides are TGTGCCAGCAGCCAATGGGAGAGCGTGAACACTGAAGCTTTCTTT. Translated: CASSQWESVNTEAFF.

The chain uses TRBV6-5 and TRBJ1-1; D perhaps matches TRBD1 (6 bases). The ends were cut back, 7 bases at V and 4 bases at J, with 16 bases in the middle. The germline V gene has CDR1 MNHEY and CDR2 SVGAGI. The CDR3 consists of 14 residues. The CDR3 spells CASTPGTRVTEAFF. As DNA, the CDR3 is TGTGCCAGCACACCCGGGACACGGGTCACTGAAGCTTTCTTT.

This clone was recorded once. The chain uses TRBV7-3 and TRBJ2-7; D gene ambiguous. Trimming left V 5 bases short and J 6 bases short, with 17 bases between. CDR3 length: 14 amino acids. The V gene's germline CDR1 is SGHTA and CDR2 FQGTGA. CDR3 sequence reads: CASSLTAQSSEQYF. Written as DNA, the CDR3 is TGTGCCAGCAGCCTTACCGCCCAGAGCTCCGAGCAGTACTTC. The full variable domain, completed using reference TRBV7-3 and TRBJ2-7, is GAGVSQTPSNKVTEKGKYVELRCDPISGHTALYWYRQSLGQGPEFLIYFQGTGAADDSGLPNDRFFAVRPEGSVSTLKIQRTERGDSAVYLCASSLTAQSSEQYFGPGTRLTVT.

The chain employs TRBV12-3 or TRBV12-4 and TRBJ2-5; weak D call: TRBD2 (6 bases). Trimming took off 3 bases at V and 7 bases at J, with 12 bases between the two ends. The CDR3 loop spans 13 amino acids. The CDR3 protein is CASSFSGRGTQYF. The CDR3 bases are TGTGCCAGCAGTTTCTCGGGGCGGGGGACCCAGTACTTC.